Presented here are 15 T cell receptor beta chains from one specimen sequenced in a study of CD8 T cells in Susac syndrome. It was with random hexamers that about 0.45 to 1 ug RNA was reverse transcribed. TCRdb recomputed calls from the immunoSEQ multiplex PCR reads with MiXCR, one row per CDR3 protein. This table has about 190,000 distinct CDR3 sequences, about 93% appearing once. Sequences were obtained from CD4+ T cells from PBMCs. The source of these receptors is a human donor in good health.

The rearrangement uses TRBV27 and TRBJ1-5; D ambiguous. Germline CDR1 and CDR2: MNHEY and SMNVEV (reference sequence). There are 15 residues in the CDR3. Trimming took off 3 bases at V and 6 bases at J, with 15 bases between the two ends. The CDR3 sequence: CASSLIGGKGQPQHF. The CDR3 region has the DNA TGTGCCAGCAGTTTGATCGGAGGGAAGGGTCAGCCCCAGCATTTT.

The J gene is TRBJ1-2, the V gene TRBV28; D perhaps matches TRBD1 (5 bases). CDR3 size: 13 residues. The ends were cut back, 7 bases at V and 4 bases at J, with 13 bases in the middle. Germline CDR1 is MDHEN and CDR2 is SYDVKM. The CDR3: CASIPGGLYGYTF. CDR3 DNA sequence: TGTGCCAGCATCCCTGGGGGACTCTATGGCTACACCTTC.

The chain carries TRBV2 and TRBJ2-1; TRBD1 might be the D (5 bases). Germline lookup yields CDR1 SNHLY and CDR2 FYNNEI. The CDR3 extends over 14 amino acids. Trimming took 7 bases from V and 2 from J, leaving 12 bases between them. Here the CDR3 reads CASNRLPPYNEQFF. The CDR3 bases are TGTGCCAGCAACAGGCTCCCTCCCTACAATGAGCAGTTCTTC. Complete variable domain (other parts from reference TRBV2 and TRBJ2-1): EPEVTQTPSHQVTQMGQEVILRCVPISNHLYFYWYRQILGQKVEFLVSFYNNEISEKSEIFDDQFSVERPDGSNFTLKIRSTKLEDSAMYFCASNRLPPYNEQFFGPGTRLTVL.

V usage is TRBV28 and J usage is TRBJ2-1; 9 bases line up with TRBD2. The V and J ends lost 4 bases and 4 bases, in that order; junction bases with no gene match: 5. The CDR3 is 15 amino acids. Germline lookup yields CDR1 MDHEN and CDR2 SYDVKM. For the CDR3, the DNA is TGTGCCAGCAGTTCGAGCGGGGGGACGTACAATGAGCAGTTCTTC. The encoded protein is CASSSSGGTYNEQFF. Drawing the rest from reference TRBV28 and TRBJ2-1, the complete variable domain is DVKVTQSSRYLVKRTGEKVFLECVQDMDHENMFWYRQDPGLGLRLIYFSYDVKMKEKGDIPEGYSVSREKKERFSLILESASTNQTSMYLCASSSSGGTYNEQFFGPGTRLTVL.

J is TRBJ2-1 and V is TRBV12-5, with 9 bases lining up with TRBD1. With V trimmed by 4 bases and J by 9 bases, 10 bases remained unmatched. The CDR3 length is 15 residues. The germline CDR1 and CDR2 sequences are LGHNT and FRNRAP. The CDR3 DNA is TGTGCTAGTGGTTGGCCTGGACAGGGGATCGCTGAGCAGTTCTTC. Its protein is CASGWPGQGIAEQFF.

This chain links TRBV5-6 with TRBJ2-3; no firm D call. Deletions cut 2 bases from V and 6 bases from J, with 13 bases between. CDR1 and CDR2 (germline): SGHDT, YYEEEE. The length of the CDR3 is 14 residues. CDR3 residues: CASSFGPSADTQYF. The CDR3 DNA follows: TGTGCCAGCAGCTTTGGTCCTTCGGCTGATACGCAGTATTTT.

This sequence joins TRBV20-1 and TRBJ2-3; D may be TRBD2 (5 bases). Trimming removed 1 base from V and 8 bases from J, with 13 bases in between. Germline V CDR1 and CDR2: DFQATT, SNEGSKA (reference sequence). This CDR3 is 13 amino acids long. The CDR3 region is CSARGGFRGTQYF. DNA of the CDR3: TGCAGTGCTAGAGGAGGTTTTCGGGGTACGCAGTATTTT.

This chain connects TRBV29-1 to TRBJ1-4; D possibly corresponds to TRBD1 (5 bases). The CDR3 is made up of 12 amino acids. The germline gives CDR1 SQVTM, CDR2 ANQGSEA. V was clipped by 4 bases and J by 8 bases, with 11 bases between them. This CDR3 reads CSVAREGEKLFF. In DNA, the CDR3 is TGCAGCGTTGCCAGGGAGGGGGAAAAACTGTTTTTT. The whole variable domain, filled in from reference TRBV29-1 and TRBJ1-4, reads SAVISQKPSRDICQRGTSLTIQCQVDSQVTMMFWYRQQPGQSLTLIATANQGSEATYESGFVIDKFPISRPNLTFSTLTVSNMSPEDSSIYLCSVAREGEKLFFGSGTQLSVL.

To note about this clonotype: One junction end disagrees with the germline gene, perhaps due to a read error. The gene calls are TRBV7-7 and TRBJ2-2; TRBD1 might be the D (6 bases). The germline CDR1 and CDR2 sequences are SSHAT and FNYEAQ (reference sequence). CDR3 length: 14 amino acids. The CDR3 here is CASSPQGTTGELFF. The CDR3 DNA follows: TGTGCTAGCAGCCCCCAGGGGACAACCGGGGAGCTGTTTTTT.

J is TRBJ2-7 and V is TRBV3-1; D gene uncertain. From germline, CDR1 is LGHDT and CDR2 YNNKEL (reference sequence). The CDR3 extends over 17 amino acids. The germline V and J ends were trimmed by 3 bases and 3 bases, with 21 bases remaining between them. This chain's CDR3 is CASSHTTEQANVYEQYF. CDR3 in DNA: TGTGCCAGCAGCCATACCACGGAGCAGGCGAATGTCTACGAGCAGTACTTC.

The rearrangement links TRBV19 to TRBJ1-1, with 8 bases lining up with TRBD1. Germline lookup yields CDR1 LNHDA and CDR2 SQIVND (reference sequence). CDR3 size: 14 residues. The V and J ends lost 3 bases and 4 bases, in that order; junction bases with no gene match: 4. CDR3 amino acids: CASSITGTGTEAFF. In nucleotides, the CDR3 is TGTGCCAGTAGTATTACAGGGACAGGCACTGAAGCTTTCTTT.

This rearrangement joins TRBV12-3 or TRBV12-4 to TRBJ1-3; 9 nucleotides agree with TRBD1. After removal of 8 bases from V and 0 bases from J, the junction contained 2 bases not matched to a gene. The CDR3 totals 14 residues. DNA for the CDR3: TGTGCCAGCCGGGGACAGGGCTCTGGAAACACCATATATTTT. Its protein product is CASRGQGSGNTIYF.

The genes are TRBV6-5 and TRBJ1-5, with D perhaps matching TRBD1 (5 bases). The V gene's germline CDR1 is MNHEY and CDR2 SVGAGI. The CDR3 covers 17 residues. Trimming left V 0 bases short and J 0 bases short, with 12 bases between. DNA of the CDR3: TGTGCCAGCAGTTACTCTTTAAAACAGGCTAGCAATCAGCCCCAGCATTTT. Residues: CASSYSLKQASNQPQHF.

The V gene is TRBV6-4, the J gene TRBJ1-3; no definite D call. There are 17 residues in the CDR3. Germline V gene lookup returns CDR1 MRHNA and CDR2 SNTAGT. V dropped 2 bases and J dropped 0 bases, with 14 bases sitting between them. CDR3 DNA: TGTGCCAGCAGTGACGAGTTCGGACGAGACTCTGGAAACACCATATATTTT. Residues: CASSDEFGRDSGNTIYF.

As concerns this clonotype: One end of the junction fails to match germline, which may point to a read error. The rearrangement joins TRBV20-1 to TRBJ1-2; D call uncertain. The CDR3 spans 14 residues. Germline V lookup: CDR1 DFQATT, CDR2 SNEGSKA (reference sequence). As DNA, the CDR3 is TGCAGTGCTAGAGATCAGCGGGAATACACTTGGCCCCGATTC. Amino acids: CSARDQREYTWPRF.